The sample holds a few counts of the clone carrying this T cell receptor (beta chain). The antigen is unknown. The sample belongs to a study of T cell responses to AZD1222 COVID-19 vaccine. The V gene's germline CDR1 is SGHAT and CDR2 FQNNGV. V lost 2 bases and J 0 bases, leaving 11 bases between the germline ends. The CDR3 length is 15 residues. Study-level results: It was only six AZD1222 recipients who were seropositive at baseline.

Only in-frame clones appear in the TCRdb table, and some are missing; sequencing was by immunoSEQ multiplex PCR. This repertoire shows under 140,000 clones, 70% to 90% found once; its top ten account for 3.2%. This chain links TRBV11-2 with TRBJ2-7; tentative D call: TRBD1 (5 bases). The sequenced sample was peripheral blood, obtained on day 0 of AZD1222 vaccination. The sequence was collected from an adult in good health. CDR3 in amino acids: CASSLQGSHSYEQYF. The CDR3, as DNA: TGTGCCAGCAGCTTACAGGGATCTCACTCCTACGAGCAGTACTTC. The entire variable domain, with the rest obtained from reference TRBV11-2 and TRBJ2-7, is as follows: EAGVAQSPRYKIIEKRQSVAFWCNPISGHATLYWYQQILGQGPKLLIQFQNNGVVDDSQLPKDRFSAERLKGVDSTLKIQPAKLEDSAVYLCASSLQGSHSYEQYFGPGTRLTVT.